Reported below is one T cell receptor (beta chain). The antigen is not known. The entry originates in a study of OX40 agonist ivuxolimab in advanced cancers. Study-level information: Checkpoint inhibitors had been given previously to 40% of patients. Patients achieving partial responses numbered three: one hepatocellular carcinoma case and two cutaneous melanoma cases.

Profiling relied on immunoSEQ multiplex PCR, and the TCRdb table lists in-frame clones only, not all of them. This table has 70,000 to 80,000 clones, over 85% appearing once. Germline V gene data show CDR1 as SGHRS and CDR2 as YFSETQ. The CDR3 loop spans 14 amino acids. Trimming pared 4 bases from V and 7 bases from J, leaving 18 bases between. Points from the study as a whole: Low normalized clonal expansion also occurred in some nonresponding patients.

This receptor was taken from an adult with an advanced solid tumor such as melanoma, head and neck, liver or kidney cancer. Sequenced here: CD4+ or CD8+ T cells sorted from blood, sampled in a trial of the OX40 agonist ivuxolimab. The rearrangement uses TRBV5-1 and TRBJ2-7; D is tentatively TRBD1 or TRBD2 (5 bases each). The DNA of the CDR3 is TGCGCCAGCAGCCCCCGGGACCCCGAAGGGGAGCAGTACTTC. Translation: CASSPRDPEGEQYF.